The 5 T cell receptor beta chains presented below share a single source sample, sequenced in a study of T cell repertoires in cytomegalovirus infection. Via MiXCR, TCRdb re-called the reads, giving one row per CDR3 protein. The top ten clones hold more than 40% of a sample with fewer than 650,000 distinct CDR3 sequences, under 45% of them seen once. Antigen specificity for these receptors is unknown. The sample in question was cultured PBMCs, obtained from culture after CMV antigen stimulation. The source is a human donor in good health (CMV status not recorded). Some clones in this sample may be carry-over from other donors' samples.

Details on this clonotype: At one end the junction does not follow the germline gene, possibly because of a read error. This chain connects TRBV2 to TRBJ2-1, with 9 bases matching TRBD2. This CDR3 comprises 18 residues. Germline assignment: CDR1 SNHLY and CDR2 FYNNEI. The CDR3: CASREGFFGAGGPDEQFF. The CDR3 DNA reads as TGTGCCAGCAGGGAAGGATTCTTTGGCGCGGGGGGGCCGGATGAGCAGTTCTTC.

This clonotype has more than one count but fewer than ten. V usage is TRBV10-3 and J usage is TRBJ1-1; D may be TRBD1 (6 bases). CDR3 length: 14 residues. V was pared by 7 bases and J by 1 base, with 13 bases between. Per germline, CDR1 ENHRY and CDR2 SYGVKD. This CDR3 reads CAINSGGSNTEAFF. For the CDR3, the DNA is TGTGCCATCAACTCGGGGGGCTCGAACACTGAAGCTTTCTTT.

This clonotype was observed a few times. J is TRBJ1-2 and V is TRBV12-3 or TRBV12-4; tentative D call: TRBD1 (5 bases). With 3 bases removed from V and 6 bases from J, the gap between germline ends came to 11 bases. The CDR3 loop spans 13 amino acids. The CDR3 protein is CASSFRTRDGYTF. Here the CDR3 DNA reads TGTGCCAGCAGTTTTCGGACAAGGGATGGCTACACCTTC.

This clonotype was found many times. This chain uses TRBV7-8 with TRBJ2-7; 13 bases line up with TRBD2. Germline V gene lookup returns CDR1 SGHVS and CDR2 FQNEAQ. V lost 4 bases and J lost 3; bases outside the gene matches: 3. The CDR3 runs 15 residues. The CDR3 reads CASSSRLAGGYEQYF. In DNA, the CDR3 is TGTGCCAGCAGCTCCAGACTAGCGGGGGGCTACGAGCAGTACTTC.

With regard to this clonotype: Possible read error: a much larger clone is one base away. The rearrangement links TRBV7-2 to TRBJ2-1, with 8 bases fitting TRBD2. CDR1 is SGHTA and CDR2 is FQGNSA in the germline V gene. V shed 7 bases and J 2 bases; nucleotides not matched to a gene: 10. This CDR3 is built from 16 residues. CDR3 nucleotide sequence: TGTGCCAGCAACTTCTTTAGCGGGGAGGCCTACAATGAGCAGTTCTTC. This gives the protein CASNFFSGEAYNEQFF.